This TCR beta chain derives from a study of OX40 agonist ivuxolimab in advanced cancers. The overall study: Patients were roughly 83% male with ages roughly 23 to 90, mean about 60. Regarding the study as a whole: At 0.1 to 3.0 mg/kg, clonal expansion of CD4+ and CD8+ blood T cells had occurred by week 6. Normalized T-cell clonal expansion was also low in some nonresponders. Averaged across samples, CD8+ T cells carried more expanded clones than CD4+ did.

With respect to this clone: The antigen is not known.

Clones were read by immunoSEQ multiplex PCR, and TCRdb kept only the in-frame ones, dropping some. The sample includes 100,000 or so clones, more than 90% of them seen just once. The CDR3 runs 13 residues. CDR1 and CDR2 from the germline V gene are SGHDT and YYEEEE. V was trimmed by 0 bases and J by 4 bases, leaving 5 bases between them. The source is an adult with an advanced solid tumor such as melanoma, head and neck, liver or kidney cancer. Source: CD4+ or CD8+ T cells sorted from blood, taken in a trial of the OX40 agonist ivuxolimab. The chain carries TRBV5-6 and TRBJ1-5, with D uncertain. In DNA form, the CDR3 reads TGTGCCAGCAGCTTGGCCAGAAATCAGCCCCAGCATTTT. Its protein is CASSLARNQPQHF.